This is a list of T cell receptor beta chains from one sample in a study of shared clonotypes between healthy human individuals. Here immunoSEQ multiplex PCR was the method, and the copy in TCRdb shows in-frame clones only, minus some. Among roughly 2.2 million clones, roughly 92% were seen once, and the ten largest hold 0.3% to 0.45%. The sample taken for sequencing was naive CD4+ T cells from PBMCs. All receptors come from a man younger than 35 in good health. Some clones in this sample may be carry-over from other donors' samples. CDR3s include the opening cysteine and the closing phenylalanine or tryptophan. Each record gives: V gene, clone size, D gene, J gene, CDR3 protein, CDR3 DNA. D genes are given only for firm matches. Only part of the rows carry a size: once, few, many, or a class if the clone is expanded.

TRBV6-5	NA	NA	TRBJ1-3	CASMMNSGNTIYF	TGTGCCAGCATGATGAATTCTGGAAACACCATATATTTT
TRBV7-9	once	NA	TRBJ1-1	CASSSTVNTEAFF	TGTGCCAGCAGCTCGACAGTGAACACTGAAGCTTTCTTT
TRBV10-1	NA	NA	TRBJ2-2	CASSESEAAIANTGELFF	TGCGCCAGCAGTGAGTCGGAGGCGGCCATTGCGAACACCGGGGAGCTGTTTTTT
TRBV5-1	NA	TRBD2	TRBJ2-1	CASSFSRLAVYNEQFF	TGCGCCAGCAGCTTTTCGAGACTAGCGGTATACAATGAGCAGTTCTTC
TRBV28	NA	NA	TRBJ1-1	CASSLTGEAFF	TGTGCCAGCAGTTTAACCGGTGAAGCTTTCTTT
TRBV7-3	NA	NA	TRBJ2-5	CASSSQGSPGQTQYF	TGTGCCAGCAGCTCTCAGGGGTCCCCGGGGCAGACCCAGTACTTC
TRBV9	once	NA	TRBJ2-7	CASSVEGLYEQYF	TGTGCCAGCAGCGTAGAAGGCCTCTACGAGCAGTACTTC
TRBV2	NA	TRBD2	TRBJ2-2	CASLGTISSRVTGELFF	TGTGCCAGCTTGGGGACTATAAGCAGTCGGGTGACCGGGGAGCTGTTTTTT
TRBV18	NA	NA	TRBJ1-4	CASSPDEKLFF	TGTGCCAGCTCCCCCGATGAAAAACTGTTTTTT
TRBV2	once	NA	TRBJ1-4	CASRPRRSLNEKLFF	TGTGCCAGCAGACCCCGGCGCAGCCTAAATGAAAAACTGTTTTTT
TRBV15	NA	NA	TRBJ2-6	CATSRDSRYSGANVLTF	TGTGCCACCAGCAGAGATTCCCGTTACTCTGGGGCCAACGTCCTGACTTTC
TRBV9	once	TRBD1	TRBJ1-2	CASSPTGGDYGYTF	TGTGCCAGCAGCCCGACAGGGGGCGACTATGGCTACACCTTC
TRBV7-9	once	NA	TRBJ2-1	CASSLGGARSAYNEQFF	TGTGCCAGCAGCTTAGGTGGCGCCCGAAGCGCCTACAATGAGCAGTTCTTC
TRBV4-3	NA	TRBD2	TRBJ2-7	CASSLWWRGYEQYF	TGCGCCAGCAGCCTCTGGTGGCGGGGGTACGAGCAGTACTTC
TRBV7-9	NA	TRBD2	TRBJ2-2	CAILSLAGATGELFF	TGTGCCATCCTTTCACTAGCGGGAGCCACCGGGGAGCTGTTTTTT
TRBV7-9	NA	NA	TRBJ2-3	CASSLKPYPGGDTQYF	TGTGCCAGCAGCTTAAAGCCCTACCCCGGAGGGGATACGCAGTATTTT
TRBV6-6	NA	NA	TRBJ2-2	CASSPLRTLTGELFF	TGTGCCAGCAGTCCCCTCCGGACTTTAACCGGGGAGCTGTTTTTT
TRBV10-3	once	TRBD1	TRBJ2-2	CAISGQGMTGELFF	TGTGCCATCAGCGGACAGGGGATGACCGGGGAGCTGTTTTTT
TRBV6-7	NA	TRBD1	TRBJ2-1	CASSYTTDLDRVSLNEQFF	TGTGCCAGCAGTTATACCACCGACCTGGACAGGGTGAGTCTCAATGAGCAGTTCTTC
TRBV18	NA	TRBD1	TRBJ2-1	CASSPRQGPYNEQFF	TGTGCCAGCTCACCAAGACAGGGACCGTACAATGAGCAGTTCTTC
TRBV12-5	NA	NA	TRBJ2-5	CASAGRTPWDTQETQYF	TGTGCTAGTGCCGGACGCACCCCTTGGGACACCCAAGAGACCCAGTACTTC
TRBV7-2	NA	TRBD2	TRBJ2-7	CASSLGTSGRSEQYF	TGTGCCAGCAGCTTAGGGACTAGCGGGAGGTCCGAGCAGTACTTC
TRBV5-5	NA	TRBD1	TRBJ2-7	CASSLEWDRAYEQYF	TGTGCCAGCAGCTTGGAGTGGGACAGGGCCTACGAGCAGTACTTC
TRBV7-2	NA	NA	TRBJ2-7	CASSSTGISENYEQYF	TGTGCCAGCAGCTCCACCGGGATTAGCGAAAACTACGAGCAGTACTTC
TRBV2	NA	TRBD1	TRBJ1-1	CASRHRGPGEAFF	TGTGCCAGCAGACACAGGGGCCCAGGGGAAGCTTTCTTT
TRBV9	NA	TRBD1	TRBJ1-4	CASSAGTGKNEKLFF	TGTGCCAGCAGCGCAGGGACAGGGAAAAATGAAAAACTGTTTTTT
TRBV11-2	NA	NA	TRBJ1-4	CASSTRGPEKLFF	TGTGCCAGCAGCACTCGAGGGCCTGAAAAACTGTTTTTT
TRBV19	NA	NA	TRBJ2-5	CASRAGQETQYF	TGTGCCAGTCGGGCGGGCCAAGAGACCCAGTACTTC
TRBV29-1	once	NA	TRBJ2-3	CSVAVVSLDTQYF	TGCAGCGTTGCTGTAGTGTCCTTAGATACGCAGTATTTT
TRBV7-3	NA	TRBD1	TRBJ2-7	CASSLTGQGAYEQYF	TGTGCCAGCAGCTTAACGGGACAGGGGGCCTACGAGCAGTACTTC
TRBV14	NA	NA	TRBJ1-2	CASSQERGHGYTF	TGTGCCAGCAGCCAAGAGAGGGGTCATGGCTACACCTTC
TRBV7-3	once	TRBD2	TRBJ2-3	CASSRTGTSGSSTDTQYF	TGTGCCAGCAGCCGGACCGGGACTAGCGGGTCGAGCACAGATACGCAGTATTTT
TRBV6-1	NA	NA	TRBJ2-7	CASSEAPTEYYEQYF	TGTGCCAGCAGTGAAGCCCCGACAGAATACTACGAGCAGTACTTC
TRBV5-4	NA	NA	TRBJ2-3	CASSWKNGVVVTDTQYF	TGTGCCAGCAGCTGGAAAAACGGGGTTGTGGTAACAGATACGCAGTATTTT
TRBV28	NA	NA	TRBJ2-3	CASSSPTRFSYF	TGTGCCAGCAGTTCCCCGACTAGATTTTCGTATTTT
TRBV5-1	NA	NA	TRBJ1-3	CASSLAESASGNTIYF	TGCGCCAGCAGCTTGGCCGAGAGTGCCTCTGGAAACACCATATATTTT
TRBV7-2	NA	NA	TRBJ1-2	CASSLLSGYTF	TGTGCCAGCAGCTTACTGTCCGGCTACACCTTC